The source of this TCR beta chain is a study of T cell repertoires in cytomegalovirus infection. V was trimmed by 5 bases and J by 2 bases, leaving 12 bases between them. CDR1 and CDR2 (germline): DFQATT, SNEGSKA (reference sequence). This CDR3 contains 13 residues. TCRdb re-called the reads with MiXCR, one entry per CDR3 protein. The table lists approximately 240,000 distinct CDR3 sequences, 12% of them singletons, with 1.5% to 2% in the top ten. Input material: PBMCs. The TCR was taken from a human donor in good health (CMV status not recorded). Some clones in this sample may be carry-over from other donors' samples. The chain couples TRBV20-1 to TRBJ2-5; the D is unclear. As DNA, the CDR3 is TGCAGTGCTCGTAGGACGGCACAAGAGACCCAGTACTTC. This sequence encodes CSARRTAQETQYF.